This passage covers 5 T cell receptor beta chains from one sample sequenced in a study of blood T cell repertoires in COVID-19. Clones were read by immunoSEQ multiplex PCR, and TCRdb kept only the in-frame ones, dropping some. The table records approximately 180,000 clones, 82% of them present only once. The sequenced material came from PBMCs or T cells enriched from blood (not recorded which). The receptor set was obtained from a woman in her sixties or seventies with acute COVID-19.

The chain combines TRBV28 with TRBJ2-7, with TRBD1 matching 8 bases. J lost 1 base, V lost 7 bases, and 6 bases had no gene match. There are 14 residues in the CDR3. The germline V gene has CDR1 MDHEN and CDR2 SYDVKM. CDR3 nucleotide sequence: TGTGCCAGCACCCAAGGACAGGGTTCCTACGAGCAGTACGTC. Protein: CASTQGQGSYEQYV.

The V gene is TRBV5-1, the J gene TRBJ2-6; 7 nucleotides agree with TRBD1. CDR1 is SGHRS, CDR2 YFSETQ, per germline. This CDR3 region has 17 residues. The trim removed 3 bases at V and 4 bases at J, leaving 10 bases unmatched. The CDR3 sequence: CASSYTIGTDGANVLTF. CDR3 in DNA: TGCGCCAGCAGCTATACCATTGGGACAGACGGGGCCAACGTCCTGACTTTC.

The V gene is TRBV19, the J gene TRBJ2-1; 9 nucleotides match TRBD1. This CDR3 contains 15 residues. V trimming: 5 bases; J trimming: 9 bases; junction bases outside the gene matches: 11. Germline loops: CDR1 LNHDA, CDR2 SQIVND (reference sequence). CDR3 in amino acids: CASSDRDRVFGEQFF. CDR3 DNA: TGTGCCAGTAGTGACCGGGACAGGGTTTTCGGTGAGCAGTTCTTC.

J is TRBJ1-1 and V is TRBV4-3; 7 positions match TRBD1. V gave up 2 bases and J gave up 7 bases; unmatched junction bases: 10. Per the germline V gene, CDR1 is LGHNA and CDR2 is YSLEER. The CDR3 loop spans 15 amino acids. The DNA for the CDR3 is TGCGCCAGCAGCCAAAGACAGGGAAGGCTAGGTGAAGCTTTCTTT. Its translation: CASSQRQGRLGEAFF.

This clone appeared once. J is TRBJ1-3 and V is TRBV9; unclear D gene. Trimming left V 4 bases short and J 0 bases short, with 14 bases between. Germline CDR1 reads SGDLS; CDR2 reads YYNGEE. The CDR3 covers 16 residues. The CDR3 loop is CASSPSHSLSGNTIYF. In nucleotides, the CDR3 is TGTGCCAGCAGCCCCAGCCACAGCCTCTCTGGAAACACCATATATTTT.